This TCR beta chain derives from a study of neoadjuvant anti-PD-1 for oral cavity cancer. As for the study in general: Before surgery, most patients got three to four biweekly 3 mg/kg nivolumab doses.

Time point given: after neoadjuvant nivolumab, at surgical resection. Germline-derived CDR1 and CDR2 are MNHNS and SASEGT. V gave up 0 bases and J gave up 3 bases, with 6 bases separating them. This CDR3 contains 13 residues. This clone was counted a few times. The method was immunoSEQ multiplex PCR; TCRdb's version includes in-frame clones alone and lacks a portion of them. The sample yields about 7,800 clones, around 69% seen once. This sequence originates from a person aged 35-80 years with oral cavity squamous cell carcinoma. The sample here was PBMCs, taken after nivolumab (anti-PD-1) treatment. The chain is built from TRBV6-1 and TRBJ2-7; D is ambiguous. CDR3 coding DNA: TGTGCCAGCAGTGAAGCGCCCATCTACGAGCAGTACTTC. Translating it yields CASSEAPIYEQYF.